The clone carrying this T cell receptor beta chain was seen a few times. Its antigen is unknown. Germline-derived CDR1 and CDR2 are MNHNS and SASEGT. The CDR3 runs 13 residues. The data originate from a study of cytomegalovirus exposure and HLA in healthy donors. The PCR used 60 Vbeta and 13 Jbeta primers. Source study methods: Roughly 10 million shared chains were among around 80 million unique TCR beta chains counted in a later analysis. TCRdb's copy holds only in-frame clones and misses some; the assay was immunoSEQ multiplex PCR. Clone size and the V and J calls come from that table; the DNA yielded D and trimming. The table includes around 130,000 clones, about 79% detected once. Study-level points and caveats: A few of the chains that were CMV-associated were confirmed in vitro to be specific for CMV antigens.

The sequence was collected from a man aged 50 or older in good health and CMV-seronegative. The sequencing sample was made of PBMCs. The V call is TRBV6-1, the J call TRBJ2-5; a possible D gene is TRBD1 (6 bases). With the DNA end fitting TRBJ2-7 better, the J assignment may be wrong. For the CDR3, the DNA is TGTGCCAGTACGGACAGTTCTCCCTACGAGCAGTACTTC. Protein product: CASTDSSPYEQYF.